This T cell receptor beta chain derives from a study of radiotherapy plus CTLA-4 blockade in lung cancer listed by TCRdb under 2018. Turning to the overall study: Among enrolled patients, 18% had an objective response and roughly 33% reached disease control.

The study evaluated CTLA-4 blockade (ipilimumab) given together with focal radiation therapy in patients who had chemo-refractory metastatic non-small-cell lung cancer. Trimmed from V: 1 base; trimmed from J: 5 bases; junction bases lacking a gene match: 5. The germline V gene gives CDR1 as SGHAT and CDR2 as FQNNGV. Reading from cysteine to phenylalanine, the CDR3 counts 15 amino acids. Only CDR3 DNA remains: 45 bases, in frame from the first base. Libraries were made using the immunoSEQ multiplex PCR assay. This is the immuneACCESS table as TCRdb keeps it, with only in-frame sequences that have V and J called. A part of the clones is gone; compared with another copy, unresolved V genes explain less than half, and the rest is unexplained. In this sample the table shows roughly 53,000 clones, 84% of which occur a single time. The ten biggest clones cover around 5.1% of the sample. Points the paper makes about the study in general: After treatment with radiotherapy and ipilimumab, TCR clones that came from tumors expanded in the peripheral blood. Early dynamic changes in blood T cell clones, together with increased serum interferon-beta after radiation, were reported as the strongest predictors of response.

The table lists this clone with a count of one. The target of this receptor is not known. Base qualities are not provided; no much larger clone lies one nucleotide away. The chain is made from TRBV11-2 and TRBJ2-1; TRBD2 fits 7 bases in the junction. The sample in question was peripheral blood, obtained from a patient treated with radiotherapy plus ipilimumab. The origin of this receptor is a human donor with non-small cell lung cancer whose response to radiotherapy plus ipilimumab could not be evaluated. This receptor has the CDR3 CASSLGTRTNNEQFF. DNA sequence: TGTGCCAGCAGCTTAGGGACTAGGACTAACAATGAGCAGTTCTTC.